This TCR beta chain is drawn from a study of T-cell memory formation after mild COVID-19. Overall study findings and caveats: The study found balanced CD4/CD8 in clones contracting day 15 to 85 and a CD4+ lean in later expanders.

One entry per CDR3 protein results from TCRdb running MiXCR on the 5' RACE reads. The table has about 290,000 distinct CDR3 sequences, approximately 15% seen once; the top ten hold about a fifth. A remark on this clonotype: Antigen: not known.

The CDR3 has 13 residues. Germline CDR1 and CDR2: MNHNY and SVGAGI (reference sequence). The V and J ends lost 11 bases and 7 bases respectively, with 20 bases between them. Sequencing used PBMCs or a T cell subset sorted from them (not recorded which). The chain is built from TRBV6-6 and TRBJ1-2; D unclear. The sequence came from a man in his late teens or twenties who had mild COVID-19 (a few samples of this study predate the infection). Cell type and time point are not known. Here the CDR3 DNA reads TGTGCCGCCCGGACGGGGAACAGAGGTGGCTACACCTTC. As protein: CAARTGNRGGYTF.